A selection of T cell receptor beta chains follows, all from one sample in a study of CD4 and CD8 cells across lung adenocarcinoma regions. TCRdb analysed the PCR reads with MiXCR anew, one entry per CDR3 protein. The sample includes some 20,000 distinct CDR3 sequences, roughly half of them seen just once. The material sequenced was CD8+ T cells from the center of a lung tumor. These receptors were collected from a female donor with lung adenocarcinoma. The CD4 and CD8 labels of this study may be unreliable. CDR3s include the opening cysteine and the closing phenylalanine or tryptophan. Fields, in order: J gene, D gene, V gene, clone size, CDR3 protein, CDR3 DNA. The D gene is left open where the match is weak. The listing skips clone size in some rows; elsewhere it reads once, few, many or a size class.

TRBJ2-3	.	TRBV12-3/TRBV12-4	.	CASSFPGTGLCGKDTQYF	TGTGCCAGCAGTTTTCCTGGGACGGGGCTGTGTGGCAAAGATACGCAGTACTTT
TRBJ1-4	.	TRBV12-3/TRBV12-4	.	CASSFRLGEKLFF	TGTGCCAGCAGTTTTCGGTTGGGTGAAAAACTGTTTTTT
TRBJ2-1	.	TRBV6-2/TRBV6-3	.	CASSYLSSYNEQFF	TGTGCCAGCAGTTATCTGAGCTCCTACAATGAGCAGTTCTTC
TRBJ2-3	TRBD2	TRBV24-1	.	CATSDFKREEGVQYF	TGTGCCACCAGTGATTTTAAGCGGGAGGAGGGGGTACAGTATTTT
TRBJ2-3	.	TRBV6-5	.	CASGSGLSSKDIQYF	TGTGCCAGCGGTTCGGGGCTGAGTAGCAAAGACATTCAGTATTTT
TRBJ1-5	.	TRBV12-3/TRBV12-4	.	CASSLAMDQPQHF	TGTGCCAGCAGTTTAGCAATGGATCAGCCCCAGCATTTT
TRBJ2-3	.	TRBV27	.	CASRQRVGVKNTQYF	TGTGCCAGCAGGCAGCGGGTAGGAGTCAAAAACACTCAGTATTTC
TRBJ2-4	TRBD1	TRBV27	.	CASRQGVGVKDIQYF	TGTGCCAGCAGGCAGGGGGTGGGAGTCAAAGACATTCAGTACTTC
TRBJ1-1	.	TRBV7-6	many	CASSLRGATTEAFF	TGTGCCAGCAGCTTACGGGGGGCGACCACTGAAGCTTTCTTT
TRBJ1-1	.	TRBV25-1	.	CASSDSSELVREAFF	TGTGCCAGCAGTGACAGTTCGGAACTCGTCCGTGAAGCTTTCTTT
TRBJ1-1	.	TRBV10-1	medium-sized	CASKIQIVNTEAFF	TGCGCCAGCAAGATCCAGATAGTGAACACTGAAGCTTTCTTT
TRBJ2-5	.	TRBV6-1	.	CASSRWVSETQYF	TGTGCCAGCAGTCGGTGGGTTTCGGAGACCCAGTACTTT
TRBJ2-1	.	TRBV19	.	CASVGTDTQFF	TGTGCGAGTGTGGGCACAGATACGCAGTTCTTC
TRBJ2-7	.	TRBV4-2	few	CASSQEGWAGAGALQYF	TGTGCCAGCAGCCAAGAGGGGTGGGCGGGTGCAGGGGCCCTGCAGTACTTC
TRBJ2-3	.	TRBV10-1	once	CGSKGRRAKNTQYF	TGCGGCAGCAAGGGCAGGCGAGCCAAAAACACGCAGTATTTT
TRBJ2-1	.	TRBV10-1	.	CASSGPEGGEQFF	TGCGCCAGCAGTGGACCGGAGGGGGGTGAGCAGTTCTTC
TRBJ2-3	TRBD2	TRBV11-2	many	CASSSLAGSRDTQYF	TGTGCCAGCAGCTCTTTAGCGGGAAGCCGTGATACGCAGTATTTT
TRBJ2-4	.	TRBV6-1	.	CASRAHGGRAKEIQYF	TGTGCCAGCAGGGCGCACGGGGGCAGGGCCAAAGAGATTCAGTACTTC
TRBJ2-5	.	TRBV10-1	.	CASRGTGGRDPDTQYF	TGCGCCAGCAGGGGGACCGGGGGGCGAGACCCAGATACCCAGTATTTC
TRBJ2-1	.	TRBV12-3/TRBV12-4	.	CASSSDPSREQFF	TGTGCCAGCAGTTCTGACCCTAGCAGGGAGCAGTTTTTC
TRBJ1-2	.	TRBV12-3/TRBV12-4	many	CASSFYGGDYGYTF	TGTGCCAGCAGTTTTTACGGGGGTGACTATGGCTACACCTTC
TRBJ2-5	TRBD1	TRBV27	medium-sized	CASSPRTGGYQETQYF	TGTGCCAGCAGTCCACGGACAGGGGGCTACCAAGAGACCCAGTACTTC
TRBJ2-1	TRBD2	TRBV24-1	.	CATSDGDYQNNEQFF	TGTGCCACCAGTGATGGGGACTACCAAAACAATGAGCAGTTCTTC
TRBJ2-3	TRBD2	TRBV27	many	CASSSPQLAGGADTQYF	TGTGCCAGCAGTTCCCCACAGCTAGCGGGAGGCGCAGATACGCAGTATTTT
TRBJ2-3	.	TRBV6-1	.	CASSVRGAANTDTQFF	TGTGCCAGCAGTGTCCGAGGGGCTGCGAACACAGATACGCAGTTTTTT
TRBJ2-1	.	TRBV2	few	CASKIRGEDDNEQFF	TGTGCCAGCAAAATTCGGGGAGAGGATGACAATGAGCAGTTCTTC
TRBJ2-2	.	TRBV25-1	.	CASSEYAATEAQFF	TGTGCCAGCAGTGAATACGCAGCCACCGAGGCGCAGTTTTTT
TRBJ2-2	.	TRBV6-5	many	CASSYRGGELFF	TGTGCCAGCAGTTACAGGGGCGGGGAGCTGTTTTTT
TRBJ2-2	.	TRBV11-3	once	CGRQVVRTGTQFF	TGTGGCCGCCAGGTTGTGAGAACAGGTACGCAGTTTTTT
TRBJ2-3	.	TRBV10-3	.	CANGVGTDKQFF	TGTGCCAACGGTGTGGGCACCGATAAGCAGTTTTTT
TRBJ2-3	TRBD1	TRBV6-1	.	CASRVGTGGGGQDTQYF	TGTGCCAGCAGGGTGGGGACAGGGGGAGGGGGCCAAGATACGCAGTATTTC
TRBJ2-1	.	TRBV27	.	CASGPPDTQTF	TGTGCCAGCGGTCCTCCAGATACCCAGACTTTC
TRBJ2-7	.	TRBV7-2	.	CASRRAYEQYF	TGTGCCAGCAGGCGAGCCTACGAGCAGTACTTC
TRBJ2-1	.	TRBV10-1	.	CASSGGAGNNEQFF	TGCGCCAGCAGTGGCGGCGCTGGAAACAATGAGCAGTTCTTC
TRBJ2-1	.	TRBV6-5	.	CASSYSSQHKELFF	TGTGCCAGCAGTTACTCTTCCCAACACAAGGAGCTGTTTTTC
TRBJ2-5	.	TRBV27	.	CASSSPLVGTSTDTQYF	TGTGCCAGCAGTTCGCCACTTGTCGGCACCTCCACAGATACCCAGTATTTC
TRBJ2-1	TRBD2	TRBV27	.	CASSSQGTSRTGEQFF	TGTGCCAGCAGCTCCCAGGGGACTAGCAGGACTGGGGAGCAGTTTTTC
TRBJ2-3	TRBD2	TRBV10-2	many	CASLHPVSGRARHTDTQYF	TGCGCCAGCTTACACCCAGTCAGCGGGAGGGCCCGGCACACAGATACGCAGTATTTT
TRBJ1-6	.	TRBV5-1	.	CASSLDPEGGLNSPLHF	TGCGCCAGCAGCCTGGACCCAGAAGGTGGTCTTAATTCACCCCTCCACTTT
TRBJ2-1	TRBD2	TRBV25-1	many	CASSEPGTRIEQFF	TGTGCCAGCAGTGAACCCGGGACTAGAATTGAGCAGTTCTTC
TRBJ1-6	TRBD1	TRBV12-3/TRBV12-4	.	CASSPLTGPNSPLHF	TGTGCCAGCAGTCCGCTGACAGGGCCCAATTCACCCCTCCACTTT
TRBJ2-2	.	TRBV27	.	CASSSLSVRRGGELFF	TGTGCCAGCAGTTCTTTATCAGTGAGGCGAGGCGGGGAGCTGTTTTTT
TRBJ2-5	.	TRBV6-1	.	CASSVISVERGGPSQDTQYF	TGTGCCAGCAGCGTTATCTCGGTGGAGCGCGGGGGCCCTAGCCAAGATACCCAGTACTTC
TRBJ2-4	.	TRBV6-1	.	CARGPGAENIQYF	TGTGCCAGGGGGCCGGGAGCCGAAAATATTCAGTACTTT
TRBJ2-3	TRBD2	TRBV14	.	CASSQGTSVQYF	TGTGCCAGCAGCCAAGGTACTAGCGTGCAGTATTTT
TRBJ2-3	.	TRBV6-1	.	CASSGRVCAENTQYF	TGTGCCAGCAGCGGGCGGGTGTGCGCCGAAAACACGCAGTACTTT
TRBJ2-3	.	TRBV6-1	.	CASSEAYGYGTQYF	TGTGCCAGCAGTGAGGCCTACGGTTACGGGACGCAGTATTTT
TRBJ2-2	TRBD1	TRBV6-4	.	CASSSGTGNTGELFF	TGTGCCAGCTCTTCAGGGACAGGGAACACCGGGGAGCTGTTTTTT
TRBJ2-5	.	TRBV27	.	CAAGQGVGVPDTQYF	TGTGCCGCGGGGCAGGGGGTCGGAGTCCCAGATACCCAGTACTTC
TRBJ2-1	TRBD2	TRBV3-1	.	CASSLLTSGRGNEQFF	TGTGCCAGCAGCCTTCTAACTAGCGGGAGGGGGAATGAGCAGTTCTTC
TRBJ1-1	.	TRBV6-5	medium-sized	CASSSPGLDTEAFF	TGTGCCAGCAGTTCCCCGGGCTTAGACACTGAAGCTTTCTTT
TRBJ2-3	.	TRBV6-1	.	CATGMWDTKSF	TGTGCCACAGGAATGTGGGACACGAAGTCTTTT
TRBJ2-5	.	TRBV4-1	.	CASSQGPERGVRDKKTQYF	TGCGCCAGCAGCCAAGGGCCGGAGCGCGGGGTGAGAGACAAAAAGACCCAGTACTTC